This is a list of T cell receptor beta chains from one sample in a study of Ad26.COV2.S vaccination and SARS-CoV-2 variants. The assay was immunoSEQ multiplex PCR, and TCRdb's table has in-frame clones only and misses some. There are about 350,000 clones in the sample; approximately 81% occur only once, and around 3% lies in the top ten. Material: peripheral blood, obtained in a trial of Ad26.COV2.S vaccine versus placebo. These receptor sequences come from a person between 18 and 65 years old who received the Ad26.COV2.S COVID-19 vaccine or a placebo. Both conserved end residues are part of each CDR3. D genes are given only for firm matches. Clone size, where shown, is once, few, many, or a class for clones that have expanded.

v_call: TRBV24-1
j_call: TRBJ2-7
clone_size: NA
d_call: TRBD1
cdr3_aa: CATSDRTGDEQYF
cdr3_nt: TGTGCCACCAGTGACCGGACAGGGGACGAGCAGTACTTC

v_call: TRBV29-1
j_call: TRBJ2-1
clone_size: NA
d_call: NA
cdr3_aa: CSVGQKIYNEQFF
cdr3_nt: TGCAGCGTTGGGCAGAAGATTTACAATGAGCAGTTCTTC

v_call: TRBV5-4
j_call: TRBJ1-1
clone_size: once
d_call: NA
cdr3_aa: CASSDIPTGNTEAFF
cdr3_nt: TGTGCCAGCAGCGACATCCCGACAGGTAACACTGAAGCTTTCTTT

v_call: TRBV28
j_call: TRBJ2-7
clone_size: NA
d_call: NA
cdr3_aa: CASRHTRAHEQYF
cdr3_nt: TGTGCCAGCAGACACACGAGGGCCCACGAGCAGTACTTC

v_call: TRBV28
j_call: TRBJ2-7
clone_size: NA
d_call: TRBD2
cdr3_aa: CASRLTPGTSGSYEQYF
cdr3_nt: TGTGCCAGCAGGTTAACCCCCGGGACTAGCGGGAGCTACGAGCAGTACTTC

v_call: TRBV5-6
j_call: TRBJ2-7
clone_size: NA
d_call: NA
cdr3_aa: CASSLEEGYEQYF
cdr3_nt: TGTGCCAGCAGCTTGGAGGAGGGTTACGAGCAGTACTTC

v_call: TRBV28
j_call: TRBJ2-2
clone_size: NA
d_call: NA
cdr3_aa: CASRESPGELFF
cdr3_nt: TGTGCCAGCAGGGAATCCCCCGGGGAGCTGTTTTTT

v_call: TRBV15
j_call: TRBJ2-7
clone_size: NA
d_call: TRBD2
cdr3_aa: CATSRQTSGRGTYEQYF
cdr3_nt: TGTGCCACCAGCCGACAGACTAGCGGGAGGGGGACCTACGAGCAGTACTTC

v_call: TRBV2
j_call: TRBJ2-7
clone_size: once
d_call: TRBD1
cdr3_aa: CASLLFGDRGYEQYF
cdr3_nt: TGTGCCAGCCTACTCTTCGGGGACAGGGGGTACGAGCAGTACTTC

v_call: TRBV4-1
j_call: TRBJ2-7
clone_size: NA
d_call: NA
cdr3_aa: CASSQERQEQYF
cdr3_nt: TGCGCCAGCAGCCAAGAACGGCAAGAGCAGTACTTC

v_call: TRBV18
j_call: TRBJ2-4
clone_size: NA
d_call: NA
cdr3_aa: CASSPVSSLGGIQYF
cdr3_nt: TGTGCCAGCTCACCAGTATCTAGTCTAGGGGGCATTCAGTACTTC

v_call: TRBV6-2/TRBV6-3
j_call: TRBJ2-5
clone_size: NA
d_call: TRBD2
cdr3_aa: CASSYGLAGDQETQYF
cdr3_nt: TGTGCCAGCAGTTACGGGCTAGCGGGCGACCAAGAGACCCAGTACTTC

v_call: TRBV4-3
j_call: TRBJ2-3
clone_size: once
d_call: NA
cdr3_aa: CASSPDRGLKRDTQYF
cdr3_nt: TGCGCCAGCAGCCCTGACAGGGGACTAAAACGAGATACGCAGTATTTT

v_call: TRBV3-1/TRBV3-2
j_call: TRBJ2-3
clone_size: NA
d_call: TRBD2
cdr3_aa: CASSQALAGGADTQYF
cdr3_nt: TGTGCCAGCAGCCAGGCTTTAGCGGGAGGGGCAGATACGCAGTATTTT

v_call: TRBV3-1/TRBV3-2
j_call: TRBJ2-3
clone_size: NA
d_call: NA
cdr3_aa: CASSQDSPFSTDTQYF
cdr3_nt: TGTGCCAGCAGCCAAGATTCCCCGTTTAGCACAGATACGCAGTATTTT

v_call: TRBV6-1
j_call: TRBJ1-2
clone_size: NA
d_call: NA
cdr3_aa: CASSELPIAYYGYTF
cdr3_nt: TGTGCCAGCAGTGAACTCCCCATCGCTTACTATGGCTACACCTTC

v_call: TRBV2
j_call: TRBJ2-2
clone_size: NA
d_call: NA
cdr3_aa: CASSEARDGELFF
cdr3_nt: TGTGCCAGCAGTGAAGCCAGGGACGGGGAGCTGTTTTTT

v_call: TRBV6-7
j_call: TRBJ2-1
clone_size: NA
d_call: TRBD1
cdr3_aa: CASSYVRDRGLRAGEQFF
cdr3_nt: TGTGCCAGCAGTTACGTCCGGGACAGGGGCCTGAGGGCGGGGGAGCAGTTCTTC

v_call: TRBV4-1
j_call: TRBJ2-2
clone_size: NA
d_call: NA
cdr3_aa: CASSPLWGELFF
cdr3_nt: TGCGCCAGCAGCCCCCTGTGGGGGGAGCTGTTTTTT

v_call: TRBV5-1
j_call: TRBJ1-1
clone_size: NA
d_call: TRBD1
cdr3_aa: CASSSLGFGQGDTEAFF
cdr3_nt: TGCGCCAGCAGCTCCTTGGGGTTTGGACAGGGTGACACTGAAGCTTTCTTT

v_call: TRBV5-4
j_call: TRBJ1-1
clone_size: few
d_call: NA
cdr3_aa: CASSLDRNTEAFF
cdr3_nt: TGTGCCAGCAGCTTGGACAGGAACACTGAAGCTTTCTTT

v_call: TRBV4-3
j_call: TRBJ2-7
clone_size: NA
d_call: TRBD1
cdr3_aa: CASSHETGGEYMAYEQYF
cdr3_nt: TGCGCCAGCAGCCACGAAACAGGGGGCGAATATATGGCCTACGAGCAGTACTTC

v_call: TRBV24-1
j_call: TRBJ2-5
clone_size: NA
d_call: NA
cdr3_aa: CATSDGGRETQYF
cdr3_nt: TGTGCCACCAGTGATGGAGGGCGGGAGACCCAGTACTTC

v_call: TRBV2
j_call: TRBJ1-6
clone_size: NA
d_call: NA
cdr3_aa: CASSAGNSPLHF
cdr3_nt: TGTGCCAGCAGTGCGGGAAATTCACCCCTCCACTTT

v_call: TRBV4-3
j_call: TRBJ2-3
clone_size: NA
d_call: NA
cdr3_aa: CASSQDGASKADTQYF
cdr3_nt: TGCGCCAGCAGCCAAGACGGGGCTAGTAAGGCGGATACGCAGTATTTT

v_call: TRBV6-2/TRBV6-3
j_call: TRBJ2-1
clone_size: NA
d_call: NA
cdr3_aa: CASSETTPEQFF
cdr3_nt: TGTGCCAGCAGCGAGACTACTCCGGAGCAGTTCTTC

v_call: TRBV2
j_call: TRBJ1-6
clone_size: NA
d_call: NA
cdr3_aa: CASNARDSDNSPLHF
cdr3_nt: TGTGCCAGCAACGCCCGTGACAGTGATAATTCACCCCTCCACTTT

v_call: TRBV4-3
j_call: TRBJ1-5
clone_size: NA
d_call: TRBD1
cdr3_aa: CASSQDLGQGNQPQHF
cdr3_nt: TGCGCCAGCAGCCAAGATCTCGGACAGGGGAATCAGCCCCAGCATTTT

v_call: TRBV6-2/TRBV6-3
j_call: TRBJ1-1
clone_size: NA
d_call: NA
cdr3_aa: CASSPQQGRTEAFF
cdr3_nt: TGTGCCAGCAGCCCCCAACAGGGCCGAACTGAAGCTTTCTTT

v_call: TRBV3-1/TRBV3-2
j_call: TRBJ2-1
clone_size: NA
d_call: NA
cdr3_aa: CASRRASAREQFF
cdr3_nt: TGTGCCAGCAGACGGGCTAGCGCGCGGGAGCAGTTCTTC

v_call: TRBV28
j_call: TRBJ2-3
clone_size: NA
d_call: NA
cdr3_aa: CASSDLFMGSDTQYF
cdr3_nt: TGTGCCAGCAGCGACTTGTTCATGGGATCGGATACGCAGTATTTT

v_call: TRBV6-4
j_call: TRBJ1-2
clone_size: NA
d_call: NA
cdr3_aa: CASIPARAVDGYTF
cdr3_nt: TGTGCCAGTATTCCTGCCAGGGCCGTTGATGGCTACACCTTC

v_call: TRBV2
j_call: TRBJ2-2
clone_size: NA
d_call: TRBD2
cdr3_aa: CASSPGTSGTGELFF
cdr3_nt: TGTGCCAGCAGTCCCGGGACTAGCGGGACCGGGGAGCTGTTTTTT

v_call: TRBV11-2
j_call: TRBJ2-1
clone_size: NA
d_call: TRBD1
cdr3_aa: CASRPGQGIGEQFF
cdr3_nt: TGTGCCAGCCGCCCGGGACAGGGTATCGGAGAGCAGTTCTTC

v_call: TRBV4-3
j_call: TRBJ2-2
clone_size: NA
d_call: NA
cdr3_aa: CASSPDLNVIGELFF
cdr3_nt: TGCGCCAGCAGCCCAGACTTAAACGTGATCGGGGAGCTGTTTTTT

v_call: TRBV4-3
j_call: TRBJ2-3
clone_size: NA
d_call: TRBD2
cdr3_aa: CASSQWGAGGPADTQYF
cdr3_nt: TGCGCCAGCAGCCAATGGGGGGCGGGAGGGCCCGCAGATACGCAGTATTTT

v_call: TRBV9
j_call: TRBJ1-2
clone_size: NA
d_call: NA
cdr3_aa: CASSEGGHYGYTF
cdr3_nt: TGTGCCAGCAGCGAGGGCGGGCACTATGGCTACACCTTC

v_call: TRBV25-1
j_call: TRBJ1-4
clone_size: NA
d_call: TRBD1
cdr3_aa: CASSPQTGWGEKLFF
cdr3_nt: TGTGCCAGCAGTCCTCAGACAGGGTGGGGAGAAAAACTGTTTTTT

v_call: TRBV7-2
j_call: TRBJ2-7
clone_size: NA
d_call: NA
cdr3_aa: CASSFSGTSYEQYF
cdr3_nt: TGTGCCAGCAGCTTTTCGGGAACCTCCTACGAGCAGTACTTC

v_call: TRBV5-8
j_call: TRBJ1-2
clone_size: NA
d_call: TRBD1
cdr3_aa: CASTIGIQGAYTF
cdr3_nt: TGTGCCAGCACCATCGGCATACAGGGGGCCTACACCTTC

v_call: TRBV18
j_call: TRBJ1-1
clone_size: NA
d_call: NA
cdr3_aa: CASSLLQGNTEAFF
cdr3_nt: TGTGCCAGCTCACTACTCCAGGGAAACACTGAAGCTTTCTTT

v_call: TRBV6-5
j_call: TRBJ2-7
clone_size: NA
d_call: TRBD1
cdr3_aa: CASKPGQAYYEQYF
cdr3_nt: TGTGCCAGCAAACCGGGACAGGCATACTACGAGCAGTACTTC

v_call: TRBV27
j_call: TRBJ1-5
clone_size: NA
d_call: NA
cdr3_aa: CASSLESRGSQPQHF
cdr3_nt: TGTGCCAGCAGTTTAGAATCAAGAGGTAGTCAGCCCCAGCATTTT

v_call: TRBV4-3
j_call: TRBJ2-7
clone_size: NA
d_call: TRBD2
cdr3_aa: CASSQAAGFEQYF
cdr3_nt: TGCGCCAGCAGCCAAGCAGCGGGGTTCGAGCAGTACTTC

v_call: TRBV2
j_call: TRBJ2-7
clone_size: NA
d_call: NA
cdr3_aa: CASSGGEAYEQYF
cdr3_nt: TGTGCCAGCTCTGGCGGGGAAGCCTACGAGCAGTACTTC